One sample yielded the 17 T cell receptor beta chains listed below, sequenced in a study of blood T cell repertoires in COVID-19 (dated by TCRdb to the early 2020s). The library was obtained by the immunoSEQ multiplex PCR assay. Entries here come from immuneACCESS through TCRdb and include only in-frame sequences with V and J called. Some clones fail to appear in such tables; in the studies checked, an unresolved V gene covers under half of the shortfall, and the cause of the remainder is unknown. Present in this sample are 200,000 to 250,000 clones, 75% to 85% of which were seen just once. Jointly, the top ten make up approximately 4.5% of the sample. The sequenced sample was peripheral blood. Source of these receptors: a woman in her 70s with acute or convalescent COVID-19.

This clone was observed once. The chain uses TRBV7-2 and TRBJ1-6, with D perhaps matching TRBD1 (6 bases). Germline V lookup: CDR1 SGHTA, CDR2 FQGNSA. Between the trimmed V and J ends, which lost 8 bases and 9 bases, there was a span of 14 bases. CDR3 size: 13 residues. CDR3 in amino acids: CASGAGVSSPLHF. The DNA of the CDR3 is TGTGCCAGCGGGGCAGGGGTTAGTTCACCCCTCCACTTT. Full variable domain (remainder filled in from reference TRBV7-2 and TRBJ1-6): GAGVSQSPSNKVTEKGKDVELRCDPISGHTALYWYRQSLGQGLEFLIYFQGNSAPDKSGLPSDRFSAERTGGSVSTLTIQRTQQEDSAVYLCASGAGVSSPLHFGNGTRLTVT.

The chain combines TRBV11-2 with TRBJ1-2; D possibly corresponds to TRBD1 (5 bases). V lost 1 base and J 7 bases, leaving 7 bases between the germline ends. CDR3 length: 12 residues. Germline V gives CDR1 SGHAT, CDR2 FQNNGV. The CDR3 bases are TGTGCCAGCAGCTTAGGCAGGGCTGGCTACACCTTC. Its protein is CASSLGRAGYTF. Full variable domain (missing parts from reference TRBV11-2 and TRBJ1-2): EAGVAQSPRYKIIEKRQSVAFWCNPISGHATLYWYQQILGQGPKLLIQFQNNGVVDDSQLPKDRFSAERLKGVDSTLKIQPAKLEDSAVYLCASSLGRAGYTFGSGTRLTVV.

CDR3 in amino acids: CASSAHPGQGSSYNEQFF. In DNA, the CDR3 is TGTGCCAGCAGTGCGCACCCGGGACAGGGGTCTTCCTACAATGAGCAGTTCTTC. This chain links TRBV27 with TRBJ2-1; 10 nucleotides line up with TRBD1. Losses at the gene ends were 5 bases for V and 1 base for J; bases not matched to a gene: 11. CDR1 and CDR2 from the germline V gene are MNHEY and SMNVEV (reference sequence). The CDR3 has 18 residues.

The table lists this clone with a few counts. The chain couples TRBV29-1 to TRBJ2-1; D unresolved. Trimming took 4 bases from V and 0 from J, leaving 7 bases between them. Germline CDR1 SQVTM, CDR2 ANQGSEA. The CDR3 spans 13 residues. CDR3 sequence (DNA): TGCAGCGTTGTAGTTCTCTCCTACAATGAGCAGTTCTTC. Its protein product is CSVVVLSYNEQFF.

The chain has TRBV6-6 and TRBJ2-5; TRBD2 matches at 14 bases. Germline V gives CDR1 MNHNY, CDR2 SVGAGI (reference sequence). The CDR3 runs 16 residues. V lost 5 bases and J lost 2; bases outside the gene matches: 4. CDR3 bases: TGTGCCAGCAGTCCTGGACTAGCGGGGGGACAAGAGACCCAGTACTTC. This gives the protein CASSPGLAGGQETQYF.

The J gene is TRBJ1-5, the V gene TRBV7-2; D is uncertain. Germline assignment: CDR1 SGHTA and CDR2 FQGNSA. With 4 bases removed from V and 7 bases from J, the gap between germline ends came to 8 bases. CDR3 length equals 12 residues. CDR3 coding DNA: TGTGCCAGCAGCTCCCTCCAGCAGCCCCAGCATTTT. Translation: CASSSLQQPQHF.

The sample holds one count of this clone. The chain is built from TRBV6-5 and TRBJ2-7; possible D gene TRBD1, 5 bases. Germline V gene sequence: CDR1 MNHEY, CDR2 SVGAGI. The CDR3 length is 16 residues. V lost 4 bases and J 0 bases, leaving 16 bases between the germline ends. CDR3 sequence reads: CASSWAPGQGSYEQYF. Here the CDR3 DNA reads TGTGCCAGCAGTTGGGCCCCTGGGCAGGGCTCCTACGAGCAGTACTTC.

The chain links TRBV7-2 to TRBJ2-1; TRBD1 matches 8 bases. The V gene end was trimmed by 6 bases and the J gene end by 1 base; junction bases not matched to a gene: 5. Germline assignment: CDR1 SGHTA and CDR2 FQGNSA. The CDR3 runs to 15 residues. Here the CDR3 reads CASSWTGKSYNEQFF. The CDR3 DNA follows: TGTGCCAGCAGTTGGACAGGGAAGTCCTACAATGAGCAGTTCTTC.

The CDR3 region is CATSDYSDQPQHF. CDR3 nucleotides: TGTGCCACCAGTGATTATTCCGATCAGCCCCAGCATTTT. The chain joins TRBV24-1 to TRBJ1-5, with D uncertain. V gave up 2 bases and J gave up 5 bases, with 6 bases separating them. CDR1 is KGHDR and CDR2 is SFDVKD in the germline V gene. The CDR3 has 13 residues.

The V call is TRBV6-4, the J call TRBJ1-2; 10 nucleotides agree with TRBD1. The CDR3 sequence is 15 residues long. J was trimmed by 5 bases and V by 7 bases; bases with no gene match: 10. Germline lookup yields CDR1 MRHNA and CDR2 SNTAGT. CDR3 region: CASIFVDRGHYGYTF. The CDR3 nucleotides read TGTGCCAGCATTTTCGTCGACAGGGGGCATTATGGCTACACCTTC.

The CDR3 protein is CASSPGVGRNTEAFF. The CDR3 coding sequence is TGTGCCAGCAGCCCGGGGGTGGGGAGGAACACTGAAGCTTTCTTT. V is TRBV4-2 and J is TRBJ1-1; tentatively, D is TRBD1 (5 bases). CDR1 LGHNA and CDR2 YNFKEQ come from the germline V gene. This CDR3 is 15 amino acids long. Trimming took off 4 bases at V and 1 base at J, with 13 bases between the two ends.

A few counts support this clone. The chain employs TRBV7-9 and TRBJ1-3, with 8 bases that match TRBD1. Germline CDR1 and CDR2: SEHNR and FQNEAQ (reference sequence). The CDR3 is 14 amino acids. V lost 5 bases to trimming and J lost 2 bases; unmatched junction nucleotides: 2. The CDR3 here is CASSPGQAGNTIYF. CDR3 DNA sequence: TGTGCCAGCAGCCCGGGACAGGCTGGAAACACCATATATTTT. The full variable domain, in which reference TRBV7-9 and TRBJ1-3 provide the parts outside the CDR3, is DTGVSQNPRHKITKRGQNVTFRCDPISEHNRLYWYRQTLGQGPEFLTYFQNEAQLEKSRLLSDRFSAERPKGSFSTLEIQRTEQGDSAMYLCASSPGQAGNTIYFGEGSWLTVV.

The chain is built from TRBV28 and TRBJ1-1, with 9 nucleotides matching TRBD1. This CDR3 has 15 residues. J lost 4 bases, V lost 7 bases, and 10 bases had no gene match. CDR1 and CDR2 (germline): MDHEN, SYDVKM. The CDR3 DNA is TGTGCCAGCACCTCAAGGGGGACAGGGAGCACTGAAGCTTTCTTT. This translates into CASTSRGTGSTEAFF. Filled out from reference TRBV28 and TRBJ1-1, the complete variable domain reads DVKVTQSSRYLVKRTGEKVFLECVQDMDHENMFWYRQDPGLGLRLIYFSYDVKMKEKGDIPEGYSVSREKKERFSLILESASTNQTSMYLCASTSRGTGSTEAFFGQGTRLTVV.

This clone came up a few times. The junction differs from germline at one of its ends, possibly a read error. In DNA form, the CDR3 reads TGTGCCCGCAGCGTAGCGCCGGGGGGGGGTAATTCACCCCTCCACTTT. Translated, it gives CARSVAPGGGNSPLHF. The chain has TRBV9 and TRBJ1-6; possible D gene TRBD1, 5 bases. CDR3 length equals 16 residues. The germline V gene has CDR1 SGDLS and CDR2 YYNGEE.

The chain has TRBV6-5 and TRBJ1-2; the D gene is possibly TRBD1 (6 bases). The germline CDR1 and CDR2 sequences are MNHEY and SVGAGI. This CDR3 region has 13 residues. V lost 6 bases to trimming and J lost 8 bases, with 16 bases between them. The CDR3 DNA sequence: TGTGCCAGCAGCACATCGGGCGGGGGCGGCTACACCTTC. Translated, it gives CASSTSGGGGYTF.

This chain joins TRBV20-1 and TRBJ1-1, with D possibly TRBD1 on 5 matching bases. This CDR3 is 15 amino acids long. The germline V and J ends were trimmed by 3 bases and 5 bases, with 19 bases remaining between them. CDR1 and CDR2 (germline): DFQATT, SNEGSKA (reference sequence). CDR3 DNA sequence: TGCAGTGCTAGTCCTATGGGAGGGGCGGGTACTGAAGCTTTCTTT. Its protein product is CSASPMGGAGTEAFF.

The CDR3 DNA is TGCAGCGTTCTAGCGGGGGGGTACAATGAGCAGTTCTTC. Its protein is CSVLAGGYNEQFF. The chain is built from TRBV29-1 and TRBJ2-1, with 12 bases matching TRBD2. The CDR3 runs 13 residues. CDR1 is SQVTM and CDR2 is ANQGSEA in the germline V gene. Trimming removed 5 bases from V and 4 bases from J; junction bases left unmatched: 0.